This T cell receptor (beta chain) was identified during a study of cytomegalovirus exposure and HLA in healthy donors. Remarks on this clone: Its antigen is undetermined.

The CDR3 loop spans 15 amino acids. CDR1 is SGHNT, CDR2 YYREEE, per germline (reference sequence). Trimming cost V 7 bases and J 0 bases; bases outside gene matches: 7. Study-level findings and limits: In a later analysis, at a false discovery rate of 0.05, 15,000 to 20,000 TCR beta sequences matched HLA alleles.

The PCR used 60 Vbeta and 13 Jbeta primers. In the authors' methods: Roughly 11 million shared chains were among 65 million to 85 million unique TCR beta chains counted in a later analysis. Libraries were prepared by immunoSEQ multiplex PCR; TCRdb keeps only in-frame clonotypes and omits some of them. V, J and clone size derive from that table, while D and trimming were established from the DNA sequence. The table lists 210,000 or so clones, around 80% of them singletons. The specimen was PBMCs. V gene TRBV5-4 combines with J gene TRBJ2-1, with 7 bases lining up with TRBD2. The clonotype originates from a boy between 5 and 17 years old in good health and CMV-seronegative. The CDR3 DNA follows: TGTGCCAGCCGGGGGGACTTAGGCTCCTACAATGAGCAGTTCTTC. Translation: CASRGDLGSYNEQFF.